A single sample is the source of the 25 T cell receptor beta chains below, sequenced in a study of patients with pleural tuberculosis. MiXCR, applied by TCRdb to the reads, yields one record per CDR3 protein. The sample lists around 54,000 distinct CDR3 sequences; under 8.5% were seen once. The receptors shown here come from a human donor with pleural tuberculosis.

This clonotype appeared a few times. The chain combines TRBV12-3 or TRBV12-4 with TRBJ2-7; 7 nucleotides line up with TRBD1. Trimming took 3 bases from V and 7 from J; bases not matched to a gene: 6. CDR3 size: 13 residues. The CDR3 here is CASSLQGEGEQYV. In nucleotides, the CDR3 is TGTGCCAGCAGTTTGCAGGGGGAAGGGGAGCAGTACGTC.

This clonotype was counted at least ten times. The V gene is TRBV12-3 or TRBV12-4, the J gene TRBJ1-6; 8 bases map to TRBD1. This CDR3 is 14 amino acids long. V trimming: 3 bases; J trimming: 8 bases; junction bases outside the gene matches: 3. CDR3 bases: TGTGCCAGCAGTTTGGGGACAGGCCATTCACCCCTCCACTTT. This encodes CASSLGTGHSPLHF.

This clonotype was recorded at least ten times. V and J are TRBV15 and TRBJ1-1; D remains ambiguous. The ends were cut back, 1 base at V and 3 bases at J, with 15 bases in the middle. CDR1 is LNHNV and CDR2 is YYDKDF in the germline V gene (reference sequence). The CDR3 is 16 amino acids. Written as DNA, the CDR3 is TGTGCCACCAGCAGAGCCCGGGGAACAGACGACACTGAAGCTTTCTTT. Its translation: CATSRARGTDDTEAFF.

This clonotype was counted at least ten times. The rearrangement joins TRBV28 to TRBJ2-7; no definite D call. Germline lookup yields CDR1 MDHEN and CDR2 SYDVKM. The CDR3 has 15 amino acids. Trimming left V 3 bases short and J 5 bases short, with 17 bases between. The chain's CDR3 is CASSFSGGPGNEQYF. The CDR3 DNA reads as TGTGCCAGCAGTTTTAGTGGCGGCCCAGGCAACGAGCAGTACTTC. The full variable domain, completed using reference TRBV28 and TRBJ2-7, is DVKVTQSSRYLVKRTGEKVFLECVQDMDHENMFWYRQDPGLGLRLIYFSYDVKMKEKGDIPEGYSVSREKKERFSLILESASTNQTSMYLCASSFSGGPGNEQYFGPGTRLTVT.

This clonotype was seen at least ten times. V is TRBV28 and J is TRBJ1-1, with 10 bases that match TRBD1. This CDR3 region has 16 residues. The germline gives CDR1 MDHEN, CDR2 SYDVKM. V shed 5 bases and J 5 bases; nucleotides not matched to a gene: 11. This CDR3 reads CASSPRQGAMRTEAFF. CDR3 nucleotides: TGTGCCAGCAGTCCACGACAGGGGGCCATGCGGACTGAAGCTTTCTTT.

This clonotype has ten or more counts. The chain joins TRBV6-4 to TRBJ1-2; TRBD1 might be the D (5 bases). The length of the CDR3 is 14 residues. Germline lookup yields CDR1 MRHNA and CDR2 SNTAGT. Between the trimmed V and J ends, which lost 4 bases and 4 bases, there was a span of 13 bases. The CDR3 nucleotides read TGTGCCAGCAGTGTCGTCGACAGACTCTATGGCTACACCTTC. It specifies CASSVVDRLYGYTF.

As for this clonotype: A much bigger clone sits one base away, suggesting this may be a read error. Since the CDR3 does not end with the conserved phenylalanine or tryptophan, this likely comes from a read error. The CDR3 sequence is CASSYSQETQYL. The CDR3 bases are TGTGCCAGCAGTTACTCGCAAGAGACCCAGTACCTC. This chain joins TRBV6-5 and TRBJ2-5; D is undetermined. CDR3 length: 12 residues. Between the trimmed V and J ends, which lost 0 bases and 2 bases, there was a span of 1 base. Germline CDR1 and CDR2: MNHEY and SVGAGI.

Remarks on this clonotype: An end of the junction differs from the germline gene, which may be a read error. V gene TRBV4-1 combines with J gene TRBJ2-1, with D perhaps matching TRBD2 (6 bases). The CDR3 is 15 amino acids. Germline V gene lookup returns CDR1 MGHRA and CDR2 YSYEKL. This CDR3 reads CASSQGDFRYNEQLF. The CDR3 DNA is TGCGCCAGCAGCCAAGGGGACTTCAGGTACAATGAGCAGCTCTTC.

There are many counts of this clonotype. This chain joins TRBV6-1 and TRBJ2-1, with 7 bases fitting TRBD2. Germline V gives CDR1 MNHNS, CDR2 SASEGT. J lost 4 bases, V lost 7 bases, and 4 bases had no gene match. The CDR3 has 13 amino acids. In DNA form, the CDR3 reads TGTGCCAGCACCAAGCGGGATTACAATGAGCAGTTCTTC. It specifies CASTKRDYNEQFF.

This clonotype has ten or more counts. The gene calls are TRBV29-1 and TRBJ1-2; 10 bases line up with TRBD1. The germline V gene has CDR1 SQVTM and CDR2 ANQGSEA. After removal of 5 bases from V and 4 bases from J, the junction contained 4 bases not matched to a gene. CDR3 length: 13 residues. CDR3 in DNA: TGCAGCGTTCGGGGACAGGGGAGCTATGGCTACACCTTC. Amino acid sequence: CSVRGQGSYGYTF. The whole variable domain, remainder taken from reference TRBV29-1 and TRBJ1-2, is SAVISQKPSRDICQRGTSLTIQCQVDSQVTMMFWYRQQPGQSLTLIATANQGSEATYESGFVIDKFPISRPNLTFSTLTVSNMSPEDSSIYLCSVRGQGSYGYTFGSGTRLTVV.

This clonotype came up many times. This rearrangement joins TRBV28 to TRBJ1-5; D ambiguous. The length of the CDR3 is 15 residues. Trimming cost V 3 bases and J 0 bases, with 9 bases left between them. From germline, CDR1 is MDHEN and CDR2 SYDVKM. The CDR3 loop is CASSFTGDSNQPQHF. The CDR3 DNA reads as TGTGCCAGCAGTTTCACCGGAGATAGCAATCAGCCCCAGCATTTT.

This clonotype has only a few counts. The chain combines TRBV4-1 with TRBJ2-5; 15 bases match TRBD2. J gave up 4 bases and V 4 bases, and 4 bases lay outside the gene matches. This CDR3 contains 16 residues. Per the germline V gene, CDR1 is MGHRA and CDR2 is YSYEKL. The CDR3 region has the DNA TGCGCCAGCAGCCCTGGACTAGCGGGAGGGAGAGAGACCCAGTACTTC. Its translation is CASSPGLAGGRETQYF.

This clonotype has only a few counts. This sequence joins TRBV6-2 or TRBV6-3 and TRBJ2-7; 11 bases agree with TRBD2. The CDR3 length is 15 residues. Trimming at V came to 2 bases and at J to 9 bases, leaving 9 bases not matched to a gene. Germline CDR1 is MNHEY and CDR2 is SVGEGT. The CDR3 coding sequence is TGTGCCAGCAGTTACGCCGGACTAGCGGGCCGAGGGCAGTACTTC. The encoded protein is CASSYAGLAGRGQYF.

This clonotype was recorded at least ten times. This chain joins TRBV10-3 and TRBJ1-2; D is uncertain. CDR1 and CDR2 from the germline V gene are ENHRY and SYGVKD. The V end lost 0 bases, the J end lost 5 bases, and 7 bases lay between the germline ends. The CDR3 sequence is 13 residues long. For the CDR3, the DNA is TGTGCCATCAGTGAGTCGTTAGGGTATGGCTACACCTTC. Translation: CAISESLGYGYTF.

This clonotype was observed at least ten times. This rearrangement joins TRBV27 to TRBJ2-5, with TRBD2 matching over 10 bases. Germline CDR1 is MNHEY and CDR2 is SMNVEV (reference sequence). The length of the CDR3 is 14 residues. Trimming removed 6 bases from V and 4 bases from J; junction bases left unmatched: 5. The CDR3: CASSTRTSGETQYF. CDR3 coding DNA: TGTGCCAGCAGCACTAGGACTAGCGGAGAGACCCAGTACTTC.

This clonotype was counted ten times or more. V gene TRBV12-3 or TRBV12-4 combines with J gene TRBJ1-2, with 7 bases identical to TRBD1. The CDR3 sequence is 13 residues long. V shed 7 bases and J 6 bases; nucleotides not matched to a gene: 8. The CDR3 is CASTVTGKHGYTF. CDR3 DNA sequence: TGTGCCAGCACCGTGACAGGGAAACATGGCTACACCTTC.

In its sample, this clonotype was seen many times. This chain uses TRBV28 with TRBJ1-5; the D is unclear. V was cut by 6 bases and J by 3 bases, with 9 bases left in between. The CDR3 extends over 13 amino acids. Germline-derived CDR1 and CDR2 are MDHEN and SYDVKM. CDR3 nucleotide sequence: TGTGCCAGCAGGGATCCTCTCAATCAGCCCCAGCATTTT. Translating gives CASRDPLNQPQHF.

This clonotype was seen ten or more times. The chain recombines TRBV28 with TRBJ2-3, with a weak D call TRBD2 (6 bases). The CDR3 has 15 residues. V lost 7 bases and J lost 4, with 18 bases in between. Germline loops: CDR1 MDHEN, CDR2 SYDVKM. The CDR3: CASNPWGRRADTQYF. DNA for the CDR3: TGTGCCAGCAACCCCTGGGGGAGGAGGGCAGATACGCAGTATTTT.

At least ten counts were recorded for this clonotype. The V call is TRBV29-1, the J call TRBJ2-1; 8 bases are shared with TRBD1. CDR1 is SQVTM, CDR2 ANQGSEA, per germline. Unmatched junction bases numbered 2, after V lost 3 bases and J lost 1 base. This CDR3 region has 14 residues. Written as DNA, the CDR3 is TGCAGCGTTGACAGGACAGGGTCCTACAATGAGCAGTTCTTC. Its protein product is CSVDRTGSYNEQFF.

This clonotype was counted at least ten times. V is TRBV7-8 and J is TRBJ1-1; no definite D call. Germline assignment: CDR1 SGHVS and CDR2 FQNEAQ. With 4 bases removed from V and 8 bases from J, the gap between germline ends came to 14 bases. The CDR3 is made up of 13 amino acids. As DNA, the CDR3 is TGTGCCAGCAGCTCTCGGACGGAAAAAGAAGCTTTCTTT. Translation gives CASSSRTEKEAFF.

This clonotype was detected many times. V is TRBV15 and J is TRBJ2-1; 8 positions match TRBD1. V was clipped by 5 bases and J by 9 bases; unmatched bases: 3. The CDR3 extends over 12 amino acids. Germline V CDR1 and CDR2: LNHNV, YYDKDF (reference sequence). The CDR3 here is CATSAGGVEQFF. The DNA of the CDR3 is TGTGCCACCAGCGCAGGGGGCGTTGAGCAGTTCTTC.

There are many counts of this clonotype. The chain links TRBV6-1 to TRBJ1-2; D is undetermined. The V end lost 6 bases, the J end lost 10 bases, and 15 bases lay between the germline ends. The CDR3 spans 12 residues. Per the germline V gene, CDR1 is MNHNS and CDR2 is SASEGT. The CDR3 region is CASRVPEIAYTF. The CDR3 bases are TGTGCCAGCAGGGTTCCCGAAATCGCCTACACCTTC.

This clonotype came up many times. V is TRBV7-6 and J is TRBJ2-1; D call uncertain. Per germline, CDR1 SGHVS and CDR2 FNYEAQ. The CDR3 runs 15 residues. Trimming stripped 0 bases from V and 3 bases from J, with 9 bases between. The CDR3 sequence is CASSLALGDYNEQFF. CDR3 sequence (DNA): TGTGCCAGCAGCTTAGCCCTTGGCGACTACAATGAGCAGTTCTTC. Based on the CDR3 plus reference TRBV7-6 and TRBJ2-1, the full variable domain is GAGVSQSPRYKVTKRGQDVALRCDPISGHVSLYWYRQALGQGPEFLTYFNYEAQQDKSGLPNDRFSAERPEGSISTLTIQRTEQRDSAMYRCASSLALGDYNEQFFGPGTRLTVL.

Many counts were recorded for this clonotype. The CDR3 bases are TGTGCCAGCAGATCAGGGATCCAAGAGACCCAGTACTTC. Residues: CASRSGIQETQYF. The chain employs TRBV4-2 and TRBJ2-5, with D maybe TRBD1 (5 bases). V lost 6 bases, J lost 1 base, and 9 bases lay in between. Per germline, CDR1 LGHNA and CDR2 YNFKEQ. CDR3 length: 13 residues.

This clonotype was found many times. This chain joins TRBV14 and TRBJ2-1, with TRBD2 as a possible D gene (5 bases). CDR1 is SGHDN and CDR2 is FVKESK in the germline V gene. Between the trimmed V and J ends, which lost 1 base and 4 bases, there was a span of 20 bases. This CDR3 comprises 18 residues. CDR3 DNA: TGTGCCAGCAGCCAAGGTCGTGAGCGGACGACTTTTTACAATGAGCAGTTCTTC. Protein sequence: CASSQGRERTTFYNEQFF.